One sample yielded the 25 T cell receptor beta chains listed below, sequenced in a study of blood T cells in healthy people across ages. A second PCR, run for roughly 6 to 11 cycles, used a sample-barcoded 5' primer plus a J-beta primer mix. TCRdb passed the 5' RACE reads through MiXCR, listing each CDR3 protein once. This table holds roughly 680,000 distinct CDR3 sequences, over 40% found once. The sample consisted of blood. The receptors here all came from a woman older than 75 in good health.

This clonotype has at least ten counts. The chain recombines TRBV5-1 with TRBJ1-2; 9 bases fit TRBD1. V dropped 4 bases and J dropped 6; count of bases not matched to a gene: 7. This CDR3 is built from 14 residues. The germline gives CDR1 SGHRS, CDR2 YFSETQ. The CDR3: CASSPGQGVDGYTF. The CDR3 nucleotides read TGCGCCAGCAGCCCGGGACAGGGTGTAGATGGCTACACCTTC.

Turning to this clonotype: One end of the junction fails to match germline, which may point to a read error. V and J are TRBV12-3 or TRBV12-4 and TRBJ2-4; 10 bases are shared with TRBD2. The J call may be incorrect, as the DNA end agrees better with TRBJ2-7. The CDR3 is 18 residues long. As DNA, the CDR3 is TGTGCCAGCAGTTCAGCGCGGACTAGCGGACTAACCTCCGACGAGCAGTACTTC. Translating it yields CASSSARTSGLTSDEQYF.

This chain uses TRBV11-2 with TRBJ1-1, with D unresolved. This CDR3 spans 13 amino acids. Trimming took 5 bases from V and 4 from J, leaving 11 bases between them. Germline V lookup: CDR1 SGHAT, CDR2 FQNNGV. Here the CDR3 reads CASSRPTVTEAFF. The CDR3 region has the DNA TGTGCCAGCAGCCGCCCCACAGTCACTGAAGCTTTCTTT.

This clonotype was found many times. The V and J genes are TRBV5-1 and TRBJ2-7; D is perhaps TRBD2 (5 bases). CDR3 length equals 14 residues. The germline V and J ends were trimmed by 0 bases and 0 bases, with 7 bases remaining between them. Germline V gives CDR1 SGHRS, CDR2 YFSETQ. CDR3 sequence reads: CASSLGAGSYEQYF. DNA for the CDR3: TGCGCCAGCAGCTTGGGTGCGGGCTCCTACGAGCAGTACTTC.

The chain is built from TRBV9 and TRBJ1-6; D is ambiguous. From germline, CDR1 is SGDLS and CDR2 YYNGEE. The CDR3 is made up of 14 amino acids. Trimming stripped 2 bases from V and 6 bases from J, with 9 bases between. CDR3 in DNA: TGTGCCAGCAGCGTGCAGGACCTTAATTCACCCCTCCACTTT. Amino acids: CASSVQDLNSPLHF. The variable domain in full, completed from reference TRBV9 and TRBJ1-6, reads DSGVTQTPKHLITATGQRVTLRCSPRSGDLSVYWYQQSLDQGLQFLIQYYNGEERAKGNILERFSAQQFPDLHSELNLSSLELGDSALYFCASSVQDLNSPLHFGNGTRLTVT.

The V and J genes are TRBV29-1 and TRBJ2-5; D assignment may be TRBD1 or TRBD2 (5 bases each). Matching the DNA end better, TRBJ2-4 makes the J call doubtful. The CDR3 is made up of 14 amino acids. Germline V gene data show CDR1 as SQVTM and CDR2 as ANQGSEA. The CDR3 DNA reads TGCAGCGTTATCGGGACGGTATCGAAAAACATTCAGTACTTC. Amino acid sequence: CSVIGTVSKNIQYF.

The V call is TRBV7-9, the J call TRBJ1-4; TRBD1 matches 10 bases. The CDR3 runs to 15 residues. V was clipped by 5 bases and J by 8 bases; unmatched bases: 8. Germline V CDR1 and CDR2: SEHNR, FQNEAQ (reference sequence). The CDR3 loop is CASSTRGTGEEKLFF. The CDR3 region has the DNA TGTGCCAGCAGCACTAGAGGGACAGGGGAAGAAAAACTGTTTTTT.

In its sample, this clonotype was seen many times. The rearrangement links TRBV14 to TRBJ1-2; no clear D. Germline CDR1 reads SGHDN; CDR2 reads FVKESK. Trimming shortened V by 1 base and J by 0 bases, and 9 bases separated the two germline ends. This CDR3 is built from 15 residues. CDR3 residues: CASSQGAGANYGYTF. The CDR3 coding sequence is TGTGCCAGCAGCCAAGGTGCGGGAGCTAACTATGGCTACACCTTC.

J is TRBJ2-7 and V is TRBV7-6, with 8 bases that match TRBD2. The germline V gene has CDR1 SGHVS and CDR2 FNYEAQ. CDR3 size: 15 residues. V gave up 5 bases and J gave up 3 bases; unmatched junction bases: 9. The CDR3 DNA reads TGTGCCAGCAGCCCCACGGGAGGGGCCAGCTACGAGCAGTACTTC. It specifies CASSPTGGASYEQYF. The variable domain in full, completed from reference TRBV7-6 and TRBJ2-7, reads GAGVSQSPRYKVTKRGQDVALRCDPISGHVSLYWYRQALGQGPEFLTYFNYEAQQDKSGLPNDRFSAERPEGSISTLTIQRTEQRDSAMYRCASSPTGGASYEQYFGPGTRLTVT.

V and J are TRBV6-5 and TRBJ1-6; possibly TRBD1 for D (5 bases). Germline V lookup: CDR1 MNHEY, CDR2 SVGAGI. The V end was cut by 6 bases, the J end by 5 bases, with 14 bases between. The CDR3 contains 15 residues. The chain's CDR3 is CASSLRGMDNSPLHF. DNA of the CDR3: TGTGCCAGCAGCCTCCGGGGGATGGATAATTCACCCCTCCACTTT.

A remark on this clonotype: This may come from a read error, since a much larger clone is one base off. The chain is built from TRBV7-8 and TRBJ2-5, with TRBD2 identical over 7 bases. CDR1 SGHVS and CDR2 FQNEAQ come from the germline V gene. The CDR3 is made up of 15 amino acids. V was pared by 3 bases and J by 8 bases, with 12 bases of the junction left unmatched. CDR3 DNA sequence: TGTGCCAGCAGCTTTAGCGGGCCTTCAAGAGAAACCCAGTACTTC. It translates to CASSFSGPSRETQYF.

The genes are TRBV5-1 and TRBJ1-1, with unresolved D. The CDR3 length is 14 residues. Trimming removed 0 bases from V and 3 bases from J, with 9 bases in between. Germline V gene sequence: CDR1 SGHRS, CDR2 YFSETQ. CDR3 nucleotides: TGCGCCAGCAGCTTGGCGACCGGGGACACTGAAGCTTTCTTT. It is translated as CASSLATGDTEAFF. Looking up the rest from reference TRBV5-1 and TRBJ1-1 gives the full variable domain: KAGVTQTPRYLIKTRGQQVTLSCSPISGHRSVSWYQQTPGQGLQFLFEYFSETQRNKGNFPGRFSGRQFSNSRSEMNVSTLELGDSALYLCASSLATGDTEAFFGQGTRLTVV.

V gene TRBV5-4 combines with J gene TRBJ2-3, with 9 bases fitting TRBD2. The junction had 6 bases not matched to a gene; V was cut back by 0 bases and J by 1 base. This CDR3 has 17 residues. CDR1 and CDR2 from the germline V gene are SGHNT and YYREEE (reference sequence). The CDR3 reads CASSLATLAGGTDTQYF. In nucleotides, the CDR3 is TGTGCCAGCAGCTTGGCCACCTTAGCGGGGGGCACAGATACGCAGTATTTT.

Turning to this clonotype: Since a much larger clone is just one base distant, this may be a read error. The rearrangement uses TRBV20-1 and TRBJ2-6, with D possibly matching TRBD1 (6 bases). Germline V CDR1 and CDR2: DFQATT, SNEGSKA (reference sequence). The CDR3 extends over 13 amino acids. CDR3 protein: CSARESGASVLTF. CDR3 nucleotide sequence: TGCAGTGCTAGAGAATCAGGGGCCAGCGTCCTGACTTTC.

The V and J genes are TRBV12-3 or TRBV12-4 and TRBJ2-3; D is possibly TRBD1 (5 bases). The V end was cut by 5 bases, the J end by 1 base, with 19 bases between. The CDR3 is 17 amino acids. The CDR3 protein is CASSLSNRRLGTDTQYF. In DNA form, the CDR3 reads TGTGCCAGCAGTCTTTCCAACAGGAGATTGGGCACAGATACGCAGTATTTT.

This clonotype was counted many times. The chain uses TRBV4-1 and TRBJ2-1; 11 bases agree with TRBD2. Germline CDR1 and CDR2: MGHRA and YSYEKL. Germline trimming cut 3 bases from V and 0 bases from J; bases unmatched to any gene: 4. The length of the CDR3 is 17 residues. Written as DNA, the CDR3 is TGCGCCAGCAGCCAGACCCTAGCGGGGGGCTCCTACAATGAGCAGTTCTTC. It encodes CASSQTLAGGSYNEQFF.

This chain joins TRBV20-1 and TRBJ1-2; maybe TRBD1 (5 bases). Between the trimmed V and J ends, which lost 0 bases and 4 bases, there was a span of 9 bases. The CDR3 runs 13 residues. Looked up from germline, CDR1 is DFQATT and CDR2 is SNEGSKA (reference sequence). The CDR3 DNA reads TGCAGTGCTAGAGAACAGGCCACCTATGGCTACACCTTC. It translates to CSAREQATYGYTF.

This clonotype has ten or more counts. Here the CDR3 reads CTWGRPNYGYTF. The CDR3 nucleotides read TGCACCTGGGGAAGACCAAACTATGGCTACACCTTC. This chain links TRBV20-1 with TRBJ1-2; no clear D gene. Germline loops: CDR1 DFQATT, CDR2 SNEGSKA (reference sequence). This CDR3 contains 12 residues.

As regards this clonotype: A clone one base away is much larger, so this may be a read error. The chain combines TRBV4-2 with TRBJ2-7, with 8 positions matching TRBD1. The CDR3 runs 15 residues. V lost 0 bases to trimming and J lost 0 bases; unmatched junction nucleotides: 1. Per germline, CDR1 LGHNA and CDR2 YNFKEQ. The CDR3 region is CASSQDTGGSYEQYF. The CDR3 DNA is TGTGCCAGCAGCCAAGATACAGGGGGCTCCTACGAGCAGTACTTC.

This chain uses TRBV2 with TRBJ1-1; D ambiguous. V lost 6 bases, J lost 11 bases, and 16 bases lay in between. Germline CDR1 SNHLY, CDR2 FYNNEI. The CDR3 has 12 amino acids. CDR3 sequence (DNA): TGTGCCAGCAGGGACCGTTTGGGCAAGGCTTTCTTT. Protein: CASRDRLGKAFF.

On this clonotype itself: With a much larger clone just one base away, this may be a read error. This chain uses TRBV27 with TRBJ2-5; no reliable D call. The CDR3 runs 13 residues. Per the germline V gene, CDR1 is MNHEY and CDR2 is SMNVEV (reference sequence). The CDR3 DNA reads as TGTGCCAGCGGTTTTTATAACCAAGAGACCCAGTACTTC. Protein: CASGFYNQETQYF.

This clonotype occurred many times. The chain employs TRBV20-1 and TRBJ2-5, with 14 bases that match TRBD2. This CDR3 has 15 amino acids. Germline values: CDR1 DFQATT, CDR2 SNEGSKA (reference sequence). Trimming took 5 bases from V and 5 from J; bases not matched to a gene: 7. For the CDR3, the DNA is TGCAGTGCTCGACTAGCGGGGGGGCCGAGTGAGACCCAGTACTTC. This translates into CSARLAGGPSETQYF.

As for this clonotype: A much more abundant neighbour one base away suggests this may be a read error. The rearrangement uses TRBV5-1 and TRBJ2-1, with D possibly TRBD2 on 5 matching bases. There are 16 residues in the CDR3. Germline V gene data show CDR1 as SGHRS and CDR2 as YFSETQ. In DNA form, the CDR3 reads TGCGCCAGCAGCTTGGGATCCGGGATCACCTACAATGAGCGGTTCTTC. It is translated as CASSLGSGITYNERFF.

This clonotype has just one count. The chain joins TRBV5-1 to TRBJ2-7; perhaps TRBD2 as D (5 bases). CDR3 length equals 14 residues. With 3 bases removed from V and 3 bases from J, the gap between germline ends came to 13 bases. Germline loops: CDR1 SGHRS, CDR2 YFSETQ. The CDR3 spells CASSWTAGNYEQYF. The DNA for the CDR3 is TGCGCCAGCAGCTGGACCGCCGGGAACTACGAGCAGTACTTC.

This clonotype has a count of ten or more. A read error may be the cause here, since a much bigger clone is one base away. The chain employs TRBV6-6 and TRBJ2-4; TRBD1 matches 10 bases. The germline CDR1 and CDR2 sequences are MNHNY and SVGAGI (reference sequence). The trim removed 5 bases at V and 0 bases at J, leaving 7 bases unmatched. CDR3 length equals 17 residues. The CDR3 spells CASSPGTGVLAKNIQYF. CDR3 in DNA: TGTGCCAGCAGTCCCGGGACAGGGGTCCTAGCCAAAAACATTCAGTACTTC.